This TCR beta chain was captured in a study of lymphopenia after photon versus proton radiotherapy. V lost 3 bases and J lost 3; bases outside the gene matches: 1. In germline, CDR1 is GTSNPN, CDR2 SVGIG (reference sequence). The CDR3 runs to 13 residues. Sequencing was performed with immunoSEQ multiplex PCR; in TCRdb, only in-frame clones are kept and a portion is missing. The table lists tens of thousands of clones, 70% to 90% of them singletons, with around a tenth in the top ten. Study observations and caveats: Under photons, naive T cells and diversity fell while effector/memory populations rose. Authors raise, but do not show, better survival with proton therapy. Post-nadir TCR diversity decline inversely tracked overall survival among those who died. After lymphocyte nadir, photon-treated repertoires showed oligoclonal expansion, especially CD8+ Temra.

Turning to this clone: Its antigen remains unidentified.

This TCR came from a woman in her seventies with pancreatic cancer. Some clones in this sample may be carry-over from other donors' samples. The rearrangement links TRBV30 to TRBJ1-1, with 10 positions matching TRBD1. Here the sequenced sample was peripheral blood, taken from a patient treated with proton-based radiotherapy. The CDR3 bases are TGTGCCTGGAGGACAGGGGGCCACACTGAAGCTTTCTTT. Protein: CAWRTGGHTEAFF.